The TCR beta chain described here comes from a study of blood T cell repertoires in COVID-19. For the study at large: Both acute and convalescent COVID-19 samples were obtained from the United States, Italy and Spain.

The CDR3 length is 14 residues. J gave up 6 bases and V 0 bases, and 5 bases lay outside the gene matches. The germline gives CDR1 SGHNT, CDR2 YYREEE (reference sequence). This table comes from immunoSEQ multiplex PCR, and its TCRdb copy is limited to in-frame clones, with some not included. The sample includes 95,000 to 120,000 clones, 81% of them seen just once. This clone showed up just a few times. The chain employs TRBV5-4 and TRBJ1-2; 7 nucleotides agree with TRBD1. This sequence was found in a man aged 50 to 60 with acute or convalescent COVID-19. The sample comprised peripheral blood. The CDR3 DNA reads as TGTGCCAGCAGCTTGGACAGGGGAGCTGATGGCTACACCTTC. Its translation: CASSLDRGADGYTF.